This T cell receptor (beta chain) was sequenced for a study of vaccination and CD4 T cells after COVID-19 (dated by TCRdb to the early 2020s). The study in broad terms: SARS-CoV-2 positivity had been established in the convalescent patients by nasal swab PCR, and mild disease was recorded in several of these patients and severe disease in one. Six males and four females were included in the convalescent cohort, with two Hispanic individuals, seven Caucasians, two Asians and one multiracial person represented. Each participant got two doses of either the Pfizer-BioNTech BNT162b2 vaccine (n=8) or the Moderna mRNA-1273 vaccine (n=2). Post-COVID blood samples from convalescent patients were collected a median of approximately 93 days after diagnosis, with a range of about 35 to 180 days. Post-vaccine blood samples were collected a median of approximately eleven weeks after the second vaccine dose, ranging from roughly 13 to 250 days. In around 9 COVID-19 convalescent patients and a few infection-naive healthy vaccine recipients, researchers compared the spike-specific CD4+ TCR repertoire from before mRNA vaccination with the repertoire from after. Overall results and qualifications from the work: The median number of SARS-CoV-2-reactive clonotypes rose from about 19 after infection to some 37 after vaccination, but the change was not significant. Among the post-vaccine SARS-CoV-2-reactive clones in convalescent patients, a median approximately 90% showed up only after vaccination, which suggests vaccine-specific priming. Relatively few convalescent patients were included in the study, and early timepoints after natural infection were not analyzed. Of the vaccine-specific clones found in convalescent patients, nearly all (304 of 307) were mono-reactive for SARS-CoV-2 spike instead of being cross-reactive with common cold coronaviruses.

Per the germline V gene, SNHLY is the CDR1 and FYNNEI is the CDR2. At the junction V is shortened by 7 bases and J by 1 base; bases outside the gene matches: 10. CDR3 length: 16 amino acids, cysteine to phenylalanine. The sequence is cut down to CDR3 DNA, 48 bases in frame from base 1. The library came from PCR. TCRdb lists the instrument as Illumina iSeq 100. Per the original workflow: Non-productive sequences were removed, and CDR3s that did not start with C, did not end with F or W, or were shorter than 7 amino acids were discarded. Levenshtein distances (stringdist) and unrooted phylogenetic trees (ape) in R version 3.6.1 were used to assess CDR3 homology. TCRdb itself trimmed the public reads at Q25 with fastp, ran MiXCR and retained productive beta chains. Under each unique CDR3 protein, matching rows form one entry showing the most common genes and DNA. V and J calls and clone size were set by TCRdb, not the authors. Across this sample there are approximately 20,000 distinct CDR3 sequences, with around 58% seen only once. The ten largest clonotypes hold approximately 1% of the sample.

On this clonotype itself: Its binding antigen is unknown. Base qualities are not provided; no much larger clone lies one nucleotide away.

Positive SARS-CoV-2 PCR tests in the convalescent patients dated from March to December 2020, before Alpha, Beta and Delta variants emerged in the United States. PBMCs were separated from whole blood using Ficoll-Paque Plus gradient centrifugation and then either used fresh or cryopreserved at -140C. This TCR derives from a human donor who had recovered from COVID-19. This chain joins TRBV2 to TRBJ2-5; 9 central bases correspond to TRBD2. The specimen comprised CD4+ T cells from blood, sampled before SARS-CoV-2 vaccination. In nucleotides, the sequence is TGTGCCAGCACTCTAGGGGTAGCGGGGGCCCAAGAGACCCAGTACTTC. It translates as CASTLGVAGAQETQYF.